Below, 22 T cell receptor beta chains from the same sample are listed, as sequenced in a study of blood T cell repertoires in COVID-19. TCRdb keeps only in-frame clones here, not all; method: immunoSEQ multiplex PCR. Found here are a few hundred thousand clones, about 79% of them singletons; the top ten hold approximately 10%. Source material: peripheral blood. These receptors all come from a man aged 50 to 60 with active or convalescent COVID-19.

The chain carries TRBV7-2 and TRBJ1-1; 9 nucleotides match TRBD1. V lost 3 bases, J lost 5 bases, and 1 base stayed unmatched. Germline V gene lookup returns CDR1 SGHTA and CDR2 FQGNSA. The length of the CDR3 is 13 residues. The CDR3 loop is CASSLTGGTEAFF. The CDR3 DNA sequence: TGTGCCAGCAGCTTGACAGGGGGAACTGAAGCTTTCTTT. Full variable domain (rest looked up from reference TRBV7-2 and TRBJ1-1): GAGVSQSPSNKVTEKGKDVELRCDPISGHTALYWYRQSLGQGLEFLIYFQGNSAPDKSGLPSDRFSAERTGGSVSTLTIQRTQQEDSAVYLCASSLTGGTEAFFGQGTRLTVV.

The rearrangement links TRBV28 to TRBJ1-1; 7 nucleotides line up with TRBD1. Germline V gives CDR1 MDHEN, CDR2 SYDVKM. This CDR3 has 14 residues. J lost 0 bases, V lost 3 bases, and 1 base had no gene match. Written as DNA, the CDR3 is TGTGCCAGCAGTTTCAGGGGGATGAACACTGAAGCTTTCTTT. It codes for CASSFRGMNTEAFF.

This rearrangement joins TRBV5-1 to TRBJ2-4; 9 bases fit TRBD1. Looked up from germline, CDR1 is SGHRS and CDR2 is YFSETQ. Trimming at V came to 2 bases and at J to 6 bases, leaving 3 bases not matched to a gene. The CDR3 totals 14 residues. The CDR3 coding sequence is TGCGCCAGCAGCTTTACAGGGGGCCTAAACATTCAGTACTTC. Translation: CASSFTGGLNIQYF.

This chain joins TRBV5-1 and TRBJ2-6; perhaps TRBD1 as D (6 bases). Trimming removed 2 bases from V and 2 bases from J, with 8 bases in between. CDR3 length: 15 amino acids. CDR1 and CDR2 from the germline V gene are SGHRS and YFSETQ. The CDR3 is CASSFYRAGANVLTF. The CDR3 DNA sequence: TGCGCCAGCAGCTTTTACAGGGCTGGGGCCAACGTCCTGACTTTC.

The chain has TRBV1 and TRBJ2-7; TRBD1 reflects the table's D call only, with no check against the DNA. TRBV1 is marked as a pseudogene. There are 15 residues in the CDR3. The CDR3 DNA follows: TGCACCAGCAGCTTAAAAACCGGGACAGGGTACGAGCAGTACTTC. Translated: CTSSLKTGTGYEQYF.

V and J are TRBV4-3 and TRBJ2-3; 8 bases are a match to TRBD2. Germline V CDR1 and CDR2: LGHNA, YSLEER. Trimming at V came to 1 base and at J to 4 bases, leaving 16 bases not matched to a gene. The CDR3 has 19 residues. CDR3 DNA: TGCGCCAGCAGCCAAGGGTGGAGCGGGAGAAGGGTGGGCTCAGATACGCAGTATTTT. Protein sequence: CASSQGWSGRRVGSDTQYF.

The chain carries TRBV10-2 and TRBJ1-4; TRBD1 might be the D (6 bases). The ends were cut back, 6 bases at V and 8 bases at J, with 16 bases in the middle. The CDR3 runs 14 residues. CDR1 and CDR2 from the germline V gene are WSHSY and SAAADI. CDR3 loop: CASRRNREGEKLFF. Written as DNA, the CDR3 is TGCGCCAGCAGAAGAAACAGGGAAGGCGAAAAACTGTTTTTT.

The chain combines TRBV7-8 with TRBJ2-5; D is possibly TRBD2 (5 bases). The CDR3 has 13 residues. The germline V and J ends were trimmed by 5 bases and 5 bases, with 12 bases remaining between them. Germline V gene lookup returns CDR1 SGHVS and CDR2 FQNEAQ. This chain's CDR3 is CASSISSWETQYF. The CDR3 DNA reads as TGTGCCAGCAGCATCTCTAGCTGGGAGACCCAGTACTTC. Drawing the rest from reference TRBV7-8 and TRBJ2-5, the complete variable domain is GAGVSQSPRYKVAKRGQDVALRCDPISGHVSLFWYQQALGQGPEFLTYFQNEAQLDKSGLPSDRFFAERPEGSVSTLKIQRTQQEDSAVYLCASSISSWETQYFGPGTRLLVL.

The V call is TRBV4-1, the J call TRBJ1-4; D is unresolved. The CDR3 loop spans 14 amino acids. Trimming took 4 bases from V and 8 from J, leaving 14 bases between them. From germline, CDR1 is MGHRA and CDR2 YSYEKL. The CDR3 protein is CASSPRSLREKLFF. The CDR3 DNA sequence: TGCGCCAGCAGCCCCCGGTCTCTGAGGGAAAAACTGTTTTTT.

This chain connects TRBV7-3 to TRBJ2-5; no reliable D call. Per germline, CDR1 SGHTA and CDR2 FQGTGA. CDR3 size: 13 residues. The V end was cut by 2 bases, the J end by 5 bases, with 9 bases between. This CDR3 is CASSLGPLETQYF. CDR3 DNA sequence: TGTGCCAGCAGCTTAGGCCCTCTGGAGACCCAGTACTTC. Full variable domain (missing parts from reference TRBV7-3 and TRBJ2-5): GAGVSQTPSNKVTEKGKYVELRCDPISGHTALYWYRQSLGQGPEFLIYFQGTGAADDSGLPNDRFFAVRPEGSVSTLKIQRTERGDSAVYLCASSLGPLETQYFGPGTRLLVL.

This clone was seen a single time. This chain joins TRBV1 and TRBJ2-1; TRBD1, as called in the table, went unchecked against the DNA. TRBV1 is assigned pseudogene status. The CDR3 totals 14 residues. The CDR3 DNA sequence: TGCACCAGCAGCCAAGTGGTAGGGGTGGGTGAGCAGTTCTTC. It specifies CTSSQVVGVGEQFF.

The J gene is TRBJ2-4, the V gene TRBV4-1; D is perhaps TRBD1 (6 bases). The CDR3 contains 16 residues. The ends were cut back, 0 bases at V and 5 bases at J, with 14 bases in the middle. The V gene's germline CDR1 is MGHRA and CDR2 YSYEKL. CDR3 bases: TGCGCCAGCAGCCAAGAACCTCCGGGACACCAAAACATTCAGTACTTC. Protein sequence: CASSQEPPGHQNIQYF.

This chain connects TRBV2 to TRBJ2-7; TRBD2 matches at 7 bases. CDR1 and CDR2 from the germline V gene are SNHLY and FYNNEI. Germline trimming cut 2 bases from V and 5 bases from J; bases unmatched to any gene: 9. This CDR3 comprises 15 residues. CDR3 DNA sequence: TGTGCCAGCAGTGAATGGGTGGCGGGAGTAAACGAGCAGTACTTC. It yields the protein CASSEWVAGVNEQYF.

The genes are TRBV5-4 and TRBJ2-1; 11 nucleotides agree with TRBD1. Trimming cost V 2 bases and J 6 bases; bases outside gene matches: 7. CDR1 SGHNT and CDR2 YYREEE come from the germline V gene (reference sequence). The CDR3 has 16 residues. The DNA of the CDR3 is TGTGCCAGCAGCTTACCCGGGACAGGGGGAATCAATGAGCAGTTCTTC. Translated: CASSLPGTGGINEQFF.

A single count supports this clone. This chain links TRBV21-1 with TRBJ2-2; the DNA was not used to check the table's D call, TRBD2. TRBV21-1 is deemed a pseudogene. This CDR3 comprises 20 residues. CDR3 region: CASSTRTSGSRSLGTGELFF. In DNA, the CDR3 is TGTGCCAGCAGCACCAGGACTAGCGGGAGCCGCTCCTTAGGAACCGGGGAGCTGTTTTTT.

V gene TRBV6-5 combines with J gene TRBJ2-3; perhaps TRBD1 as D (6 bases). In germline, CDR1 is MNHEY, CDR2 SVGAGI. CDR3 length: 15 amino acids. V was cut by 2 bases and J by 9 bases, with 18 bases left in between. The CDR3: CASSYGTRPVETQYF. For the CDR3, the DNA is TGTGCCAGCAGTTACGGGACACGGCCCGTTGAGACGCAGTATTTT.

This clone was found once. The J gene is TRBJ1-5, the V gene TRBV29-1, with D possibly being TRBD1 (5 bases). V dropped 5 bases and J dropped 1 base, with 12 bases sitting between them. The CDR3 totals 14 residues. Germline CDR1 reads SQVTM; CDR2 reads ANQGSEA. The chain's CDR3 is CSVRGGASNQPQHF. CDR3 in DNA: TGCAGCGTTCGTGGCGGGGCCAGCAATCAGCCCCAGCATTTT.

V usage is TRBV6-5 and J usage is TRBJ1-5; 7 nucleotides align to TRBD1. The V and J ends lost 4 bases and 4 bases, in that order; junction bases with no gene match: 10. Germline V lookup: CDR1 MNHEY, CDR2 SVGAGI. CDR3 size: 16 residues. The CDR3 region has the DNA TGTGCCAGCAGTTCCTTATCGACAGGGCTAAATCAGCCCCAGCATTTT. Protein sequence: CASSSLSTGLNQPQHF.

This chain connects TRBV19 to TRBJ2-5; a possible D gene is TRBD2 (6 bases). CDR3 length equals 15 residues. Germline V lookup: CDR1 LNHDA, CDR2 SQIVND (reference sequence). Trimming took 4 bases from V and 7 from J, leaving 19 bases between them. The CDR3 loop reads CASSTPGTPAGTQYF. The CDR3 DNA reads TGTGCCAGTAGTACACCCGGGACTCCGGCCGGGACCCAGTACTTC. Looking up the rest from reference TRBV19 and TRBJ2-5 gives the full variable domain: DGGITQSPKYLFRKEGQNVTLSCEQNLNHDAMYWYRQDPGQGLRLIYYSQIVNDFQKGDIAEGYSVSREKKESFPLTVTSAQKNPTAFYLCASSTPGTPAGTQYFGPGTRLLVL.

V gene TRBV7-2 combines with J gene TRBJ1-2, with 10 bases matching TRBD1. The CDR3 runs to 14 residues. After removal of 3 bases from V and 7 bases from J, the junction contained 5 bases not matched to a gene. Germline V gene lookup returns CDR1 SGHTA and CDR2 FQGNSA. The CDR3: CASSFGTGVFGYTF. The CDR3 region has the DNA TGTGCCAGCAGCTTCGGGACAGGGGTCTTTGGCTACACCTTC.

This clone was counted a few times. The rearrangement joins TRBV10-1 to TRBJ2-1; 15 bases align to TRBD2. The CDR3 is 17 residues long. Looked up from germline, CDR1 is WNHNN and CDR2 is SYGVQD (reference sequence). V was clipped by 6 bases and J by 8 bases; unmatched bases: 11. The CDR3 coding sequence is TGCGCCAGCAGCGTTTTCCCGGGACTAGCGGGAGGAGATGAGCAGTTCTTC. Translated, it gives CASSVFPGLAGGDEQFF.

This CDR3 is CASSIDRATYNEQFF. For the CDR3, the DNA is TGTGCCAGCAGTATCGACAGGGCAACCTACAATGAGCAGTTCTTC. The chain links TRBV6-5 to TRBJ2-1; 7 nucleotides align to TRBD1. CDR3 length: 15 amino acids. Losses at the gene ends were 5 bases for V and 2 bases for J; bases not matched to a gene: 6. Germline lookup yields CDR1 MNHEY and CDR2 SVGAGI.